A selection of T cell receptor beta chains follows, all from one sample in a study of post-analysis software for immune sequencing data. Each CDR3 protein is one row after TCRdb ran MiXCR on the PCR reads. The profile shows some 690,000 distinct CDR3 sequences, roughly 27% of them singletons. The sample was blood. The receptors were sampled from a girl aged 5 to 17 with multiple sclerosis. Both conserved end residues are part of each CDR3. The D gene is left open where the match is weak. Clone size, where shown, is once, few, many, or a class for clones that have expanded.

>.|.|TRBV20-1|TRBJ1-5
TGCAGTGCTAGAGGCGGAGCCAATCAGCCCCAGCATTTT
CSARGGANQPQHF
>.|TRBD2|TRBV27|TRBJ2-1
TGTGCCAGCAGAGTAGGGCTAGCGGGCTACAATGAGCAGTTCTTC
CASRVGLAGYNEQFF
>many|.|TRBV24-1|TRBJ2-3
TGTGCCACCAGACCCCGATGGGGATCGGATACGCAGTATTTT
CATRPRWGSDTQYF
>few|.|TRBV5-1|TRBJ2-3
TGCGCCAGCAGCTTGAGAAGCCGAAGCACAGATACGCAGTATTTT
CASSLRSRSTDTQYF
>few|TRBD1|TRBV27|TRBJ1-5
TGTGCCAGCAGAACAGGGGGCAACAATCAGCCCCAGCATTTT
CASRTGGNNQPQHF
>few|TRBD2|TRBV28|TRBJ2-7
TGTGCCAGCAGTCCGAGAGTAGCGGGTTACGGCGAGCAGTACTTC
CASSPRVAGYGEQYF
>.|TRBD1|TRBV6-5|TRBJ1-2
TGTGCCGGCAGTACGGACAGGGCTAGCTATGGCTACACCTTC
CAGSTDRASYGYTF
>.|TRBD2|TRBV7-2|TRBJ2-3
TGTGCCAGCAGCTCTGGGAATAGCGGGAGTTGGTCAGATACGCAGTATTTT
CASSSGNSGSWSDTQYF
>many|.|TRBV4-3|TRBJ2-7
TGCGCCAGCAGCCAAGAGGGGGGCGGGTTTTCCTACGAGCAGTACTTC
CASSQEGGGFSYEQYF
>few|.|TRBV9|TRBJ1-1
TGTGCCAGCAGCCCCCCCGGTGGAGCCCGGAGCACTGAAGCTTTCTTT
CASSPPGGARSTEAFF
>few|.|TRBV3-1|TRBJ2-7
TGTGCCAGCAGCCAAGATTCGGCGAGAAACTACGAGCAGTACTTC
CASSQDSARNYEQYF
>.|.|TRBV20-1|TRBJ2-7
TGCAGTGCCCATAGACAGGCCTCCTACGAGCAGTACTTC
CSAHRQASYEQYF
>few|TRBD2|TRBV5-1|TRBJ2-1
TGCGCCAGCAGCTTGTTCCGGACTAGCGGATACAATGAGCAGTTCTTC
CASSLFRTSGYNEQFF
>many|TRBD1|TRBV5-1|TRBJ2-4
TGCGCCAGCAGCTCTGGACAGGGGGAAGTAGGCATTCAGTACTTC
CASSSGQGEVGIQYF
>.|.|TRBV27|TRBJ1-2
TGTGCCAGCAGTTTTGACGGGGGGAGCTATGGCTACACCTTC
CASSFDGGSYGYTF
>few|.|TRBV9|TRBJ1-6
TGTGCCAGCAGCGTAGGGGGATATAATTCACCCCTCCACTTT
CASSVGGYNSPLHF
>.|.|TRBV5-4|TRBJ2-5
TGTGCCAGCAGAAGCCCGGGAACCCAAGAGACCCAGTACTTC
CASRSPGTQETQYF
>.|TRBD1|TRBV29-1|TRBJ2-1
TGCAGCGGGGACAGGGGCAATGAGCAGTTCTTC
CSGDRGNEQFF
>.|TRBD1|TRBV6-6|TRBJ1-2
TGTGCCAGCAGTTACTTGATCCAGGGGGCCTATGGCTACACCTTC
CASSYLIQGAYGYTF
>.|.|TRBV29-1|TRBJ2-3
TGCAGCGTTGAAGATTCCGGCCGGGCAACGAGTACGCAGTATTTT
CSVEDSGRATSTQYF
>.|.|TRBV4-1|TRBJ1-1
TGCGCCAGCAGCCTTCTGGCAGGCGGGCGGAGAGACACTGAAGCTTTCTTT
CASSLLAGGRRDTEAFF
>.|.|TRBV4-3|TRBJ2-3
TGCGCCAGCAGCCCCCGAGGGGGGGTTCTAGATTTGGATACGCAGTATTTT
CASSPRGGVLDLDTQYF
>few|TRBD1|TRBV29-1|TRBJ2-3
TGCAGCGCCCGATACAGGGGGCGCAGAACAGATACGCAGTATTTT
CSARYRGRRTDTQYF
>.|.|TRBV24-1|TRBJ2-1
TGTGCCACCAGAGGCGGGAATGGTGAGCAGTTCTTC
CATRGGNGEQFF
>.|.|TRBV11-2|TRBJ2-3
TGTGCCAGCAGCTTGGTCTATGGCGATACGCAGTATTTT
CASSLVYGDTQYF
>.|.|TRBV10-3|TRBJ1-1
TGTGCCATCAGTGAATATGGGGCAGGGCAGACTGAAGCTTTCTTT
CAISEYGAGQTEAFF
>few|TRBD2|TRBV4-3|TRBJ2-2
TGCGCCAGCAGCCCCCAAAGCGGGACCAACACCGGGGAGCTGTTTTTT
CASSPQSGTNTGELFF
>few|TRBD2|TRBV9|TRBJ2-3
TGTGCCAGCAGCGCGCGGGAGGGAAACACAGATACGCAGTATTTT
CASSAREGNTDTQYF
>few|.|TRBV20-1|TRBJ2-1
TGCAGTGCTTGGGACTTCCCCGATAATGAGCAGTTCTTC
CSAWDFPDNEQFF
>.|.|TRBV12-3/TRBV12-4|TRBJ2-3
TGTGCCAGCAGTCCCGACAGCGTGAGCACAGATACGCAGTATTTT
CASSPDSVSTDTQYF
>.|TRBD2|TRBV10-3|TRBJ2-3
TGTGCCATCAGTGAGTCCTGGCTAGCGGGAGGAAAACCCACAGATACGCAGTATTTT
CAISESWLAGGKPTDTQYF
>few|.|TRBV27|TRBJ1-2
TGTGCCAGCAGTCCCATATTCTCCCAGGGGCCTGGCTATGGCTACACCTTC
CASSPIFSQGPGYGYTF
>.|TRBD2|TRBV6-2/TRBV6-3|TRBJ2-7
TGTGCCATCAGACTAGCGGGTGGATACGAGCAGTACTTC
CAIRLAGGYEQYF
>few|.|TRBV7-9|TRBJ2-3
TGTGCCAGCAGCTTCCCCGGACAAGGGGCGGATACGCAGTATTTT
CASSFPGQGADTQYF
>.|TRBD2|TRBV20-1|TRBJ2-1
TGCAGTGCTAGGGCTAGCGGGAGAGGCTATGAGCAGTTCTTC
CSARASGRGYEQFF
>.|TRBD1|TRBV6-6|TRBJ2-7
TGTGCCAGCAGTTACGATAGGACAGGGGGCTACGAGCAGTACTTC
CASSYDRTGGYEQYF
>.|.|TRBV20-1|TRBJ2-7
TGCAGTGCTAGAGATTTGGGGATTAGGAGCTCCTACGAGCAGTACTTC
CSARDLGIRSSYEQYF
>.|.|TRBV20-1|TRBJ1-1
TGCAGTGCTAGAGAGGGCAGAATGAACACTGAAGCTTTCTTT
CSAREGRMNTEAFF
>few|.|TRBV6-5|TRBJ2-3
TGTGCCAGCAGTTACTCGTCCCCCAACGTGCCCAGCACAGATACGCAGTATTTT
CASSYSSPNVPSTDTQYF